These T cell receptor beta chains were read from a single sample in a study of resident and recirculating memory T cells in vitiligo. This table comes from immunoSEQ multiplex PCR, and its TCRdb copy is limited to in-frame clones, with some not included. The table shows around 76,000 clones, with roughly nine tenths occurring only once. The sample taken for sequencing was blood. The receptors derive from a male donor with vitiligo. The CDR3 runs from the conserved cysteine through the conserved F or W. Size tells how often a clone was seen (once, few, many) or the class of an expanded clone, and some rows leave it out.

J gene	CDR3 length	V gene	clone size	CDR3 protein
TRBJ2-7	12	TRBV6-1	NA	CASSALKSEQYF
TRBJ1-1	14	TRBV5-1	NA	CASSLVQGATEAFF
TRBJ2-7	17	TRBV7-2	NA	CASSLLPPTSGVYEQYF
TRBJ2-3	18	TRBV4-1	NA	CASSQEGRGGYISDTQYF
TRBJ1-2	14	TRBV5-4	NA	CASSAGQGYYGYTF
TRBJ2-7	16	TRBV7-2	NA	CASSLNPGTVTYEQYF
TRBJ1-2	13	TRBV6-5	NA	CASSRPGQGGYTF
TRBJ1-2	16	TRBV11-2	NA	CASSLDRTGINYGYTF
TRBJ2-4	14	TRBV2	NA	CASSRTGYGGIQYF
TRBJ1-1	15	TRBV5-1	NA	CASSLGDRRNTEAFF
TRBJ1-1	13	TRBV5-4	NA	CASSFTVYTEAFF
TRBJ1-1	13	TRBV6-5	few	CASRTGVHTEAFF
TRBJ1-4	18	TRBV7-6	NA	CASSLEAGGGNANEKLFF
TRBJ2-3	13	TRBV7-9	once	CASSFTQGDTQYF
TRBJ2-2	16	TRBV18	NA	CASSPGQGANTGELFF
TRBJ1-1	17	TRBV4-1	few	CASSQDKLTALWPEAFF
TRBJ2-7	14	TRBV6-5	NA	CASRPQGITYEQYF
TRBJ2-7	17	TRBV27	NA	CASSLRLAGAMSYEQYF
TRBJ1-2	14	TRBV6-1	NA	CASSAGQGLPGYTF
TRBJ1-4	14	TRBV5-1	few	CASNLGQGNEKLFF
TRBJ1-1	12	TRBV4-2	once	CASSPGLTEAFF
TRBJ1-2	15	TRBV19	NA	CASSPLQTGENGYTF
TRBJ1-2	14	TRBV6-1	NA	CASSEVWGDYGYTF
TRBJ1-1	15	TRBV14	NA	CASSRKTGTKTEAFF
TRBJ2-6	17	TRBV14	once	CASSQERLGSGANVLTF
TRBJ2-3	13	TRBV11-3	NA	CASSLDYTDTQYF
TRBJ2-5	13	TRBV5-1	NA	CASRDFIQETQYF
TRBJ2-2	17	TRBV25-1	NA	CASAGDLQMINTGELFF
TRBJ2-3	15	TRBV5-1	once	CASSPGQGFTDTQYF
TRBJ2-2	15	TRBV4-3	NA	CASSQEPGETGELFF
TRBJ2-1	15	TRBV7-6	NA	CASSLVAGGYNEQFF
TRBJ2-7	14	TRBV6-5	NA	CASSYGGGRYEQYF
TRBJ2-3	14	TRBV4-3	NA	CASSLGQGGDTQYF
TRBJ2-2	12	TRBV19	NA	CASSTYGGELFF
TRBJ2-7	15	TRBV11-2	NA	CASSSNRVLAYEQYF
TRBJ2-5	13	TRBV5-1	NA	CASKSGGGETQYF
TRBJ2-3	16	TRBV2	NA	CASSQAGGLGADTQYF
TRBJ1-2	12	TRBV19	NA	CASSPTGYGYTF
TRBJ1-2	13	TRBV5-4	NA	CASSPGQARLYTF
TRBJ2-5	12	TRBV28	NA	CASSGDHQTQYF
TRBJ2-5	14	TRBV5-1	NA	CASSLAGYQETQYF
TRBJ2-5	16	TRBV7-8	NA	CASSSGLAGGTYTQYF
TRBJ2-1	15	TRBV27	NA	CASSLERGTRNEQFF
TRBJ1-5	13	TRBV28	NA	CASSTQGIQPQHF